This T cell receptor beta chain is drawn from a study of shared clonotypes between healthy human individuals (TCRdb year 2020). Some background on the complete study: The cohort included a few men and two women between 18 and 49 years of age. For each donor, three plates each were used for CD4 naive and CD4 memory, two plates were used for CD8 naive, and one plate was used for CD8 memory. To increase sequencing depth and limit assay-specific biases, different laboratories used diverse techniques to prepare libraries and sequence TCR repertoires. Each donor's leukapheresis produced roughly between roughly 0.85 and 9 billion PBMCs. The study deeply sequenced blood TCR repertoires of about 5 healthy adults to estimate repertoire size and the extent of clonotype sharing between individuals. Broader findings and caveats from the paper: Naive subsets generally had larger estimated clonotype richness than memory subsets. The genetic and exposure-history diversity represented was limited by the small number of donors. Rarefaction of sorted-subset datasets indicated incomplete sequencing despite the large sequencing depth. Based on pairwise subsampling, the degree of clonotype sharing among donors was expected to be affected by sequencing depth. Sampling was restricted to blood, and TCR repertoires in tissue are likely to differ from TCR repertoires in blood. Compared with non-shared clonotypes, clonotypes shared by all four sorted-subset donors had higher generation probabilities. Across several donors, approximately 5% of naive CD4, approximately 3.5% of naive CD8, around 2.1% of memory CD4, and approximately 0.4% of memory CD8 clonotypes were shared.

CDR1 and CDR2 are read off the germline V gene (reference sequence) as SEHNR and FQNEAQ. V is pruned by 2 bases and J by 6 bases, leaving 5 bases of the junction without a gene match. The CDR3 numbers 16 residues from cysteine through phenylalanine. CDR3 DNA is the only sequence kept; it has 48 bases, read in frame from the first base. The donors were healthy, HIV-negative adults who had no recently reported acute infections or vaccinations. Every donor was a Caucasian adult living in Nashville, Tennessee, USA. CD4+ T cells were enriched by magnetic negative selection; naive cells were then positively selected on CD45RA, and the negative fraction formed the memory subset. After blood collection by leukapheresis, PBMCs were isolated using Ficoll-Histopaque density gradient centrifugation and then cryopreserved in the vapor phase of liquid nitrogen. Analytical flow cytometry was used to check the purity and quantity of each magnetically sorted T cell population. Genomic DNA was isolated from every sorted fraction and measured by UV absorbance on a Nanodrop 2000c.

Using the deep immunoSEQ assay, multiplex PCR amplified TCR CDR3 regions from genomic DNA. For each cell subset, the extracted genomic DNA was distributed evenly across all wells of several immunoSEQ 96-well plates, and each plate served as one replicate. Each replicate PCR for sorted subsets received roughly 200 ng genomic DNA, equal to some 32,000 T cell genomes. Purified libraries were quantified with a Qubit 3.0 fluorometer, sized on a Bioanalyzer 2100, and re-quantified with the KAPA Library Quantification kit. Each immunoSEQ 96-well plate was sequenced on its own single-read 150-cycle Illumina NextSeq 550 flow cell. In the authors' own workflow: Because the immunoSEQ output held only junctional sequences and lacked quality scores, the filtering could not match the filtering applied to full-length reads. Sequences were annotated with PyIR, a Python wrapper for IgBLAST v1.9, and V/J genes and CDR3 were assigned using IMGT germline references. Reads were filtered out if the reads had weak V/J assignments (E-value above 1e-6), no CDR3, stop codons, out-of-frame junctions, or ambiguous translated residues. V3J clonotypes were defined by identical inferred V gene, J gene, and CDR3 amino acid sequence. Percentage overlap between repertoires was calculated by dividing the number of shared unique clonotypes by the size of the smaller repertoire. Richness of each repertoire was evaluated using RTK rarefaction, the Chao1 estimator, and Recon v2.1 estimates of unobserved clonotypes. Generation probabilities were computed with OLGA for all TCRbeta clonotypes obtained by the gDNA method from several donors. TCRdb took over this immuneACCESS table, retaining in-frame rearrangements with V and J assigned. Such tables are incomplete; in checked studies, under half of the missing clones stem from an unresolved V gene, and the remainder is unexplained. D and trimming were read from the DNA, whereas the V and J calls and clone size are those reported in that table. In all, the sample holds 1.6 million or so clones, and roughly 97% of those were seen once. The top ten clones comprise more than 0.9% of the sample.

As concerns this clone: This receptor's antigen is unknown. Per-base qualities were not stored, and no clone one base away is much larger.

The clonotype originates from a man between 25 and 39 years old in good health. Rearrangement joined TRBV7-9 to TRBJ2-1, and 12 bases in between align with TRBD2. Sequenced material: naive CD4+ T cells sorted from blood. The cell subset or site label, read with the paper, signifies: CD45RA+ positively selected. The DNA sequence is TGTGCCAGCAGCTTAAGAGCTAGCGGGAGGGGCAATGAGCAGTTCTTC. Translated, it gives CASSLRASGRGNEQFF.